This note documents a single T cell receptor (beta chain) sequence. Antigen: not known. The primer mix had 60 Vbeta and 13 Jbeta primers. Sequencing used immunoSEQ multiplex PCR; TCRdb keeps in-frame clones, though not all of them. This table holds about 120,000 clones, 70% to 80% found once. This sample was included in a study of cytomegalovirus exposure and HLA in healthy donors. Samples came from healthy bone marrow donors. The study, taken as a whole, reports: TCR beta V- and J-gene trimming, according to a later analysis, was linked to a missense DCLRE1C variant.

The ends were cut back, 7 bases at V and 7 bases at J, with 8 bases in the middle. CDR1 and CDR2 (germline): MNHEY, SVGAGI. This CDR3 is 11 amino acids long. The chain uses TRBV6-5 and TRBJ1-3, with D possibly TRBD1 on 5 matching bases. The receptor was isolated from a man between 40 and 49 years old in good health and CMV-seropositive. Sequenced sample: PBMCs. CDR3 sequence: CASTKGNTIYF. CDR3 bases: TGTGCCAGCACCAAGGGGAACACCATATATTTT.